This T cell receptor (beta chain) appears in the sequencing data of a study of blood T cell repertoires in COVID-19. Study-level information: From the United States, Italy and Spain came samples of acute and convalescent COVID-19. Sample material is recorded as cDNA or gDNA derived from T cells, B-cell-depleted T cells, or PBMCs.

Original analysis: Scientists estimated how many nucleated cells there were by amplifying reference gene primers. Some clones are missing from TCRdb's copy, which holds only in-frame ones; the method was immunoSEQ multiplex PCR. V, J and clone size derive from that table, while D and trimming were established from the DNA sequence. The sample includes 280,000 or so clones, about 91% of them seen just once. With V trimmed by 5 bases and J by 2 bases, 16 bases remained unmatched. Per germline, CDR1 MDHEN and CDR2 SYDVKM. The CDR3 spans 18 residues. The sequence derives from a woman in her 30s who had recovered from COVID-19. The chain links TRBV28 to TRBJ1-1; 8 bases match TRBD1. The sample comprised peripheral blood. CDR3 protein: CASSLIRGHRGQNTEAFF. CDR3 DNA: TGTGCCAGCAGTCTCATCAGGGGGCACAGGGGTCAAAACACTGAAGCTTTCTTT. The whole variable domain, filled in from reference TRBV28 and TRBJ1-1, reads DVKVTQSSRYLVKRTGEKVFLECVQDMDHENMFWYRQDPGLGLRLIYFSYDVKMKEKGDIPEGYSVSREKKERFSLILESASTNQTSMYLCASSLIRGHRGQNTEAFFGQGTRLTVV.